These 15 T cell receptor beta chains came from one sample sequenced in a study of cytomegalovirus exposure and HLA in healthy donors. The PCR had 60 Vbeta and 13 Jbeta primers. Clones were sequenced by immunoSEQ multiplex PCR, and TCRdb holds only the in-frame ones, with some missing. The sample includes about 60,000 clones. Sequences were obtained from PBMCs. These receptor sequences come from a boy younger than 18 in good health and CMV-seronegative.

This chain connects TRBV11-2 to TRBJ2-1; D is possibly TRBD2 (5 bases). This CDR3 is 16 amino acids long. V gave up 3 bases and J gave up 0 bases, with 12 bases separating them. Germline loops: CDR1 SGHAT, CDR2 FQNNGV. CDR3 sequence: CASSFQYGSSYNEQFF. The CDR3 DNA reads TGTGCCAGCAGCTTTCAGTATGGGAGCTCCTACAATGAGCAGTTCTTC.

The rearrangement joins TRBV30 to TRBJ2-7; D is ambiguous. Germline CDR1 and CDR2: GTSNPN and SVGIG (reference sequence). The ends were cut back, 1 base at V and 5 bases at J, with 6 bases in the middle. CDR3 size: 11 residues. In DNA, the CDR3 is TGTGCCTGGAGTGCTTCGGACGAGCAGTACTTC. It specifies CAWSASDEQYF.

J is TRBJ1-2 and V is TRBV7-2, with 7 nucleotides matching TRBD1. Per germline, CDR1 SGHTA and CDR2 FQGNSA. The junction had 10 bases not matched to a gene; V was cut back by 5 bases and J by 4 bases. The length of the CDR3 is 15 residues. The CDR3 sequence is CASSPGQDGGYGYTF. The DNA of the CDR3 is TGTGCCAGCAGCCCAGGACAGGACGGGGGCTATGGCTACACCTTC.

The chain carries TRBV29-1 and TRBJ2-7; a possible D gene is TRBD2 (6 bases). Germline assignment: CDR1 SQVTM and CDR2 ANQGSEA. The CDR3 totals 15 residues. V gave up 3 bases and J gave up 0 bases, with 15 bases separating them. CDR3 DNA: TGCAGCGTTGACGGGGTAGCGGAACCCTCCTACGAGCAGTACTTC. It specifies CSVDGVAEPSYEQYF.

This chain links TRBV10-3 with TRBJ1-1; D unresolved. The CDR3 is 14 amino acids. Germline CDR1 and CDR2: ENHRY and SYGVKD. The ends were cut back, 5 bases at V and 0 bases at J, with 10 bases in the middle. The CDR3 region has the DNA TGTGCCATCAGTCTAGCCAGGTTGAACACTGAAGCTTTCTTT. It translates to CAISLARLNTEAFF.

The chain joins TRBV6-1 to TRBJ1-1; no reliable D call. CDR3 size: 14 residues. The germline V gene encodes CDR1 MNHNS and CDR2 SASEGT. V was pared by 8 bases and J by 2 bases, with 15 bases between. The CDR3: CASSNVPVNTEAFF. CDR3 DNA sequence: TGTGCCAGCTCTAACGTCCCGGTTAACACTGAAGCTTTCTTT.

The rearrangement links TRBV5-8 to TRBJ2-7; D may be TRBD2 (5 bases). The ends were cut back, 1 base at V and 0 bases at J, with 14 bases in the middle. The CDR3 totals 16 residues. Germline values: CDR1 SGHTS, CDR2 YDEGEE. Written as DNA, the CDR3 is TGTGCCAGCAGCTTGATGCCCGGGGAACCCTCCTACGAGCAGTACTTC. Its translation: CASSLMPGEPSYEQYF.

The chain is built from TRBV2 and TRBJ2-7, with TRBD1 matching 9 bases. V shed 6 bases and J 2 bases; nucleotides not matched to a gene: 14. This CDR3 spans 17 amino acids. From germline, CDR1 is SNHLY and CDR2 FYNNEI. CDR3 coding DNA: TGTGCCAGCAGGGGGACAGGGCGAGGCGGGCCGACCTACGAGCAGTACTTC. It encodes CASRGTGRGGPTYEQYF.

The chain joins TRBV7-2 to TRBJ1-1; 9 bases align to TRBD1. Germline V lookup: CDR1 SGHTA, CDR2 FQGNSA. Losses at the gene ends were 5 bases for V and 8 bases for J; bases not matched to a gene: 12. The CDR3 covers 15 residues. CDR3 nucleotides: TGTGCCAGCAGCCCAACAGGGGGCGCGTTGGTCGAAGCTTTCTTT. It yields the protein CASSPTGGALVEAFF.

This chain uses TRBV30 with TRBJ1-1, with 8 bases fitting TRBD1. The CDR3 spans 12 residues. The ends lost 5 bases at V and 11 bases at J; junction bases unmatched: 10. Germline CDR1 GTSNPN, CDR2 SVGIG (reference sequence). This CDR3 reads CAWVGTGLLAFF. Written as DNA, the CDR3 is TGTGCCTGGGTGGGGACAGGCCTGCTTGCTTTCTTT.

The J gene is TRBJ1-1, the V gene TRBV19; weak D call: TRBD1 (5 bases). CDR3 size: 14 residues. The germline gives CDR1 LNHDA, CDR2 SQIVND (reference sequence). V dropped 5 bases and J dropped 2 bases, with 12 bases sitting between them. In DNA form, the CDR3 reads TGTGCCAGTAGTGGTCGTGGGGCCAACACTGAAGCTTTCTTT. Translated, it gives CASSGRGANTEAFF.

Concerning this clone itself: This same CDR3 is encoded by further DNA sequences in the sample. This sequence joins TRBV6-5 and TRBJ1-1, with D maybe TRBD1 (5 bases). The CDR3 length is 13 residues. Trimming took off 3 bases at V and 5 bases at J, with 10 bases between the two ends. The germline CDR1 and CDR2 sequences are MNHEY and SVGAGI. The chain's CDR3 is CASSYGGGTEAFF. CDR3 bases: TGTGCCAGCAGTTATGGGGGAGGAACTGAAGCTTTCTTT.

The genes are TRBV11-3 and TRBJ2-3; D call uncertain. Trimming pared 5 bases from V and 0 bases from J, leaving 3 bases between. The CDR3 sequence is 12 residues long. Germline V gives CDR1 SGHNT, CDR2 YENEEA. CDR3 loop: CASSLSTDTQYF. CDR3 bases: TGTGCCAGCAGCCTCAGCACAGATACGCAGTATTTT.

The V and J genes are TRBV1 and TRBJ1-2; TRBD1 is taken as the D call from the table, unchecked against the DNA. TRBV1 is termed a pseudogene. The CDR3 is 14 amino acids. The CDR3 nucleotides are TGCACCAGCAGCCAAATGCAGGGGTTGTATGGCTACACCTTC. It translates to CTSSQMQGLYGYTF.

The chain recombines TRBV7-2 with TRBJ2-3; D is unresolved. The V end was cut by 3 bases, the J end by 5 bases, with 6 bases between. CDR3 length: 12 amino acids. Germline assignment: CDR1 SGHTA and CDR2 FQGNSA. The CDR3 nucleotides read TGTGCCAGCAGCTTTTTCAGAGATACGCAGTATTTT. It codes for CASSFFRDTQYF.